The T cell receptor beta chain described here comes from a study of blood T cell repertoires in COVID-19. The CDR3 spans 14 residues. Germline CDR1 and CDR2: ENHRY and SYGVKD. V lost 10 bases, J lost 3 bases, and 16 bases lay in between. Original processing methods: Amplification of reference gene primers provided the estimated nucleated cell counts. The method was immunoSEQ multiplex PCR; TCRdb's version includes in-frame clones alone and lacks a portion of them. V and J calls and clone size are those listed in that table; D and trimming were worked out from the DNA. The table lists about 250,000 clones, roughly 86% of them singletons, with around 1.6% in the top ten.

The sample comprised peripheral blood. The receptor was derived from a woman aged 55-70 years who had recovered from COVID-19. V and J are TRBV10-3 and TRBJ2-1, with a tentative D call TRBD2 (7 bases). CDR3 sequence reads: CATEGGGLYNEQFF. The CDR3 coding sequence is TGTGCCACGGAAGGGGGGGGACTCTACAATGAGCAGTTCTTC.